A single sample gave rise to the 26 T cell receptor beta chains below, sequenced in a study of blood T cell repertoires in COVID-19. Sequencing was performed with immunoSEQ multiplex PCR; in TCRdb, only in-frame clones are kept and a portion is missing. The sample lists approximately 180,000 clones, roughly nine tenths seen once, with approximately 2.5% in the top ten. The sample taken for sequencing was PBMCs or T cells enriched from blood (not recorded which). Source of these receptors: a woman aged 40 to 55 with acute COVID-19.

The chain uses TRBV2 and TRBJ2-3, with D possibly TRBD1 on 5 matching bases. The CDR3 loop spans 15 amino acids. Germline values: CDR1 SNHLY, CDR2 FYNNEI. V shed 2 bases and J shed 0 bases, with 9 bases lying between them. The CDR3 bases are TGTGCCAGCAGTGAATGGGGCGTAAGCACAGATACGCAGTATTTT. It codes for CASSEWGVSTDTQYF.

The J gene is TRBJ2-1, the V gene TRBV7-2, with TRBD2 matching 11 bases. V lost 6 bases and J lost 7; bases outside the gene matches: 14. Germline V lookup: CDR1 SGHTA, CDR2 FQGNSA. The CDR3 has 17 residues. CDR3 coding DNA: TGTGCCAGCAGTTGGGGAAGTGGGCTAGCGGGAGGAAATGAGCAGTTCTTC. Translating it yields CASSWGSGLAGGNEQFF.

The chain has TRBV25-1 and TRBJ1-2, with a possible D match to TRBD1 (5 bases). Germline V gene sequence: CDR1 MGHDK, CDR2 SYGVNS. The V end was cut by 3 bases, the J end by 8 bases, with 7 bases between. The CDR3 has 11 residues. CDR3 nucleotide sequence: TGTGCCAGCAGTGAGGCAGGGGGCTACACCTTC. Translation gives CASSEAGGYTF.

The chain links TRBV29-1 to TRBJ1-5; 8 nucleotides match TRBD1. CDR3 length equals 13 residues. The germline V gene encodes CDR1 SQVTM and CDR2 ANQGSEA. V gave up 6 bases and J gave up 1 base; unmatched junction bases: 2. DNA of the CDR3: TGCAGCGTCGGACAGGGAAGCAATCAGCCCCAGCATTTT. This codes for CSVGQGSNQPQHF. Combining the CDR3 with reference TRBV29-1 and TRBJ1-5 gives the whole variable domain SAVISQKPSRDICQRGTSLTIQCQVDSQVTMMFWYRQQPGQSLTLIATANQGSEATYESGFVIDKFPISRPNLTFSTLTVSNMSPEDSSIYLCSVGQGSNQPQHFGDGTRLSIL.

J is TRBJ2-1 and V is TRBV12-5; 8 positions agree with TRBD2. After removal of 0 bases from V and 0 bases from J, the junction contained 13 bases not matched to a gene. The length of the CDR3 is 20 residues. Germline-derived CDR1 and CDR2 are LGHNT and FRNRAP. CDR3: CASGLVVWRGASFSYNEQFF. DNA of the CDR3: TGTGCTAGTGGTTTGGTAGTTTGGCGGGGGGCTTCCTTCTCCTACAATGAGCAGTTCTTC.

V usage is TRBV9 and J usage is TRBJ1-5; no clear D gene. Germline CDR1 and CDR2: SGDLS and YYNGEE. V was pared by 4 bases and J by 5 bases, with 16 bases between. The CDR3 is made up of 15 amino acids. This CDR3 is CASSSARRIDQPQHF. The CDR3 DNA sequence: TGTGCCAGCAGCTCCGCGAGGAGGATTGATCAGCCCCAGCATTTT.

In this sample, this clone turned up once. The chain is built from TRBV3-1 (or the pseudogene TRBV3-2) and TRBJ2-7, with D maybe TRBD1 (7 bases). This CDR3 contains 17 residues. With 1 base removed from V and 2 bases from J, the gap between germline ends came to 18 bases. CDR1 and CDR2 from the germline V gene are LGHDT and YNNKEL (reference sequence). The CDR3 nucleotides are TGTGCCAGCAGCCAAGGTTCAGGGGGGATACCTGCCTACGAGCAGTACTTC. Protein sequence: CASSQGSGGIPAYEQYF.

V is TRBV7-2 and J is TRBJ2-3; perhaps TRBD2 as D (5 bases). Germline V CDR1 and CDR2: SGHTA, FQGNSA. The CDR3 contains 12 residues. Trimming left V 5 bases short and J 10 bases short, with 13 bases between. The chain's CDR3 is CASSTTLAAQYF. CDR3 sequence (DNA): TGTGCCAGCAGCACTACGCTAGCCGCGCAGTATTTT.

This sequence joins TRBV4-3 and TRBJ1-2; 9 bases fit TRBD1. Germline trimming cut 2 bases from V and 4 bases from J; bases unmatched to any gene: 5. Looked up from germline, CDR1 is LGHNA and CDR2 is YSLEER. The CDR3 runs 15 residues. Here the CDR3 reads CASSQFRDRAYGYTF. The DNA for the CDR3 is TGCGCCAGCAGCCAATTCCGGGACAGGGCCTATGGCTACACCTTC.

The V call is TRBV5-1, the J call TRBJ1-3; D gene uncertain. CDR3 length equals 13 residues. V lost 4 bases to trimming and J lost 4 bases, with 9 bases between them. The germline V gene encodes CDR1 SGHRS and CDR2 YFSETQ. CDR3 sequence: CASSPAAGNTIYF. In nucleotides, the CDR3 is TGCGCCAGCAGCCCCGCGGCGGGAAACACCATATATTTT.

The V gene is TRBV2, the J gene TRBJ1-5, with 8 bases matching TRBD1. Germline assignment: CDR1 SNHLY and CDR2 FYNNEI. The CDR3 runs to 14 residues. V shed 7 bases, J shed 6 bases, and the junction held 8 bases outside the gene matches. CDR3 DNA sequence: TGTGCCAGCAAATCGGACAGGGTATTTCAGCCCCAGCATTTT. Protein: CASKSDRVFQPQHF.

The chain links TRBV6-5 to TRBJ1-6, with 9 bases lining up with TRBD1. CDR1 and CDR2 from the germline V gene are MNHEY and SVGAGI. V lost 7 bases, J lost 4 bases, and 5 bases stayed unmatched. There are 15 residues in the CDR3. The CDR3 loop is CASIPGQGYNSPLHF. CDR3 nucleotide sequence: TGTGCCAGCATTCCGGGACAGGGATATAATTCACCCCTCCACTTT.

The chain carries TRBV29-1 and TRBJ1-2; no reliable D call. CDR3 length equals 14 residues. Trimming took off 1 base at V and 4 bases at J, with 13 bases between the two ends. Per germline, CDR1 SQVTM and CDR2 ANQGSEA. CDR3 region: CSVEGLPRGYGYTF. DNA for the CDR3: TGCAGCGTTGAAGGGCTCCCTCGAGGCTATGGCTACACCTTC.

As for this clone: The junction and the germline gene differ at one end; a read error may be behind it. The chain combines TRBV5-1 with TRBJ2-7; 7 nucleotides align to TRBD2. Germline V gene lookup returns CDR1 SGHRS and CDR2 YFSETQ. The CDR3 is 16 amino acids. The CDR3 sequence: CASRLGGGSGGYEQYF. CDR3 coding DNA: TGCGCCAGCAGATTGGGTGGAGGGTCGGGGGGCTACGAGCAGTACTTC.

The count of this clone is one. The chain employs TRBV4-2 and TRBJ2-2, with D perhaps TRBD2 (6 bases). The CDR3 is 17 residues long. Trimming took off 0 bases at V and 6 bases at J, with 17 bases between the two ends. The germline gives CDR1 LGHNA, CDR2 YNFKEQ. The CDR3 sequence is CASSQDLGGAGPGELFF. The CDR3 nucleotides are TGTGCCAGCAGCCAAGATCTGGGCGGCGCGGGGCCCGGGGAGCTGTTTTTT.

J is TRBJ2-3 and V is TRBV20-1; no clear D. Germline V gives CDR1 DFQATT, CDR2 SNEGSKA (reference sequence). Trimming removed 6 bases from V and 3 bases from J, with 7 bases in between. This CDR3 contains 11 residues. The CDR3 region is CSASRTDTQYF. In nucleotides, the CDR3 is TGCAGTGCATCGCGAACAGATACGCAGTATTTT.

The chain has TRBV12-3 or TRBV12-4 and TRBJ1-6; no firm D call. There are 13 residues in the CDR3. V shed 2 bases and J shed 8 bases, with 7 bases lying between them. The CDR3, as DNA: TGTGCCAGCAGTTTACTGGAGGATTCACCCCTCCACTTT. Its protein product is CASSLLEDSPLHF.

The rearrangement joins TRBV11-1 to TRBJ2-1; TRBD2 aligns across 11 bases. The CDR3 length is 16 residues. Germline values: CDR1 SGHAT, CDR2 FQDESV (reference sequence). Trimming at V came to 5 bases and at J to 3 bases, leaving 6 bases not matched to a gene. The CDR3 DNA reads TGTGCCAGCAGCCTCCTAGCGGGGGGAAACTACAATGAGCAGTTCTTC. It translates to CASSLLAGGNYNEQFF.

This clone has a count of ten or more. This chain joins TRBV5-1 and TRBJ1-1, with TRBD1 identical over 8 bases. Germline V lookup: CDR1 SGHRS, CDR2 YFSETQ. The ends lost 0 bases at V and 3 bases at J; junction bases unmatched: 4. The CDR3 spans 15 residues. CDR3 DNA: TGCGCCAGCAGCTTGGGCCAGGGGGCTTACACTGAAGCTTTCTTT. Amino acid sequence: CASSLGQGAYTEAFF.

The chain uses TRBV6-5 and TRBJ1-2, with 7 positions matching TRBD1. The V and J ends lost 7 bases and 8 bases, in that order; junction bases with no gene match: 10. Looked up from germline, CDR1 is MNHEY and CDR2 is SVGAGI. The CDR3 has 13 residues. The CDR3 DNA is TGTGCCAGCACATCGACAGGGAGCAGAGGCTACACCTTC. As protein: CASTSTGSRGYTF.

CDR3 in amino acids: CASSPMSGVEQYF. The CDR3 nucleotides are TGTGCCAGCTCACCAATGTCAGGGGTTGAGCAGTACTTC. This sequence joins TRBV18 and TRBJ2-7, with D possibly being TRBD1 (6 bases). This CDR3 is built from 13 residues. Germline V CDR1 and CDR2: KGHSH, LQKENI. V lost 2 bases to trimming and J lost 7 bases, with 12 bases between them.

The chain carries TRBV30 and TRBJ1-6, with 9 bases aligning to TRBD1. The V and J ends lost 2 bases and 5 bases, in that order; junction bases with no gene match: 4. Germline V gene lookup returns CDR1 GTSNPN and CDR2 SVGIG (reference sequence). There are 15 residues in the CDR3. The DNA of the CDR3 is TGTGCCTGGAGTTACCGGGACAGGGATAATTCACCCCTCCACTTT. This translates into CAWSYRDRDNSPLHF. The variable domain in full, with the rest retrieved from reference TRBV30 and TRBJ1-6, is SQTIHQWPATLVQPVGSPLSLECTVEGTSNPNLYWYRQAAGRGLQLLFYSVGIGQISSEVPQNLSASRPQDRQFILSSKKLLLSDSGFYLCAWSYRDRDNSPLHFGNGTRLTVT.

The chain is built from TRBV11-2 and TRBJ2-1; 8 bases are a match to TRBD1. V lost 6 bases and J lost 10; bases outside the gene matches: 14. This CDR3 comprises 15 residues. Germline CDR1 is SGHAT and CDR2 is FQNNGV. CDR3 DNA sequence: TGTGCCAGCAGTAAAATCAGGGGGCAAAAATTCGAGCAGTTCTTC. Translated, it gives CASSKIRGQKFEQFF.

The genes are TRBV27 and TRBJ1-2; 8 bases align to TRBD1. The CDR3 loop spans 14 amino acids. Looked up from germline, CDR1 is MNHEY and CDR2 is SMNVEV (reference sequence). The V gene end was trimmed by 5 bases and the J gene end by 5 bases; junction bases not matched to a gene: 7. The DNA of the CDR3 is TGTGCCAGCAGTGAAGGACAGGGAGGGTATGGCTACACCTTC. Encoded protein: CASSEGQGGYGYTF.

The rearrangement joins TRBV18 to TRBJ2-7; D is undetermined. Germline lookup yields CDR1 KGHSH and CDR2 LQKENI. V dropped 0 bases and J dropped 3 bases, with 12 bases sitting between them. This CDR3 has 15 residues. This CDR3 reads CASSPPSNILYEQYF. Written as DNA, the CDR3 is TGTGCCAGCTCACCACCTAGCAATATACTCTACGAGCAGTACTTC. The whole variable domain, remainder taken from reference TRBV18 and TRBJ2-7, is NAGVMQNPRHLVRRRGQEARLRCSPMKGHSHVYWYRQLPEEGLKFMVYLQKENIIDESGMPKERFSAEFPKEGPSILRIQQVVRGDSAAYFCASSPPSNILYEQYFGPGTRLTVT.

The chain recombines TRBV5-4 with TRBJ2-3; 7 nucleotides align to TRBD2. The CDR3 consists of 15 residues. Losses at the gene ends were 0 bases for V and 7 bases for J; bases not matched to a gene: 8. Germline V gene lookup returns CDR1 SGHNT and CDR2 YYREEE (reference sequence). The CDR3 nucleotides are TGTGCCAGCAGCTTGGTGGGACGGGAGGAAAATACGCAGTATTTT. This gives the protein CASSLVGREENTQYF.